What follows is one TCR beta chain and its context. This clonotype was counted ten times or more. Its specific antigen is unknown. No much larger clonotype is one base removed from it; base qualities were not supplied. Library preparation used multiplex PCR. The run used an Illumina HiSeq 4000. To build TCR beta libraries, CDR3 regions were amplified by Arm-PCR using iRepertoire HTBI primers. Gel purification was performed on PCR products prior to sequencing. The authors processed their data as follows. Gene usage analysis of CDR3 amino acid clonotypes used the 62 TRBV and approximately 13 TRBJ segments found across samples. COPE and FqMerger were used to merge the filtered high-quality paired reads into contigs. BLAST was used to align contigs to IMGT TRBV, TRBD and TRBJ reference genes, with CDR3 defined following IMGT. Any clonotype with a frequency above 0.1% was classified as a highly expanded clone. Shannon entropy served as the measure of repertoire diversity, while the Gini coefficient captured V-J evenness. A clonotype found in more than one individual was treated as public. Through fastp at Q25 and MiXCR, TCRdb rebuilt clones from the public reads, retaining in-frame beta chains. A single entry per CDR3 protein holds the most common genes and DNA from its merged rows. These V and J calls originate from TCRdb's pipeline instead of the authors' own analysis. The sample yields about 540,000 distinct CDR3 sequences; roughly 13% were counted once. The ten largest make up about 9.1% of the sample.

The data were taken from a study of regulatory T cells in long-lasting Graves disease (dated by TCRdb to the early 2020s). A note on the overall study: In the newly diagnosed Graves' disease group, patients had been taking antithyroid drugs for less than 3 months. This study used TCR sequencing and RNA sequencing of peripheral blood to compare persistent Graves' disease patients against newly diagnosed Graves' disease patients. The study took place in China and was registered as a clinical trial. A total of 35 or so samples were covered by TCR sequencing, comprising around 13 persistent and around 20 newly diagnosed Graves' disease patients.

Study-wide conclusions, independent of this receptor: TRBV28, TRBJ1-2 and TRBJ2-5 were preferentially used in persistent disease, while TRBV20-1 and TRBJ2-1 were favored in newly diagnosed disease. The small sample size was acknowledged by the authors as a limitation that may reduce accuracy. Patients with persistent disease shared more public clonotypes (approximately 2,500) than newly diagnosed patients did (around 1,000). Compared with newly diagnosed patients, patients with persistent Graves' disease had lower TCR Shannon entropy and fewer highly expanded clones, which suggests clonal expansion. Only peripheral blood was studied, because thyroid tissue, the primary lesion, was inaccessible. Only the TCR beta chain was sequenced and analyzed.

The CDR3 holds 14 amino acids from the cysteine to the phenylalanine. Only CDR3 DNA is held: 42 bases, read in frame from base 1. In the germline V gene, CDR1 corresponds to MNHNS and CDR2 to SASEGT. Ends trimmed: V by 6 bases, J by 8 bases; bases unmatched to a gene: 7. Taken with the paper, the label for time point translates to: newly diagnosed GD, antithyroid drugs for less than 3 months. For both TCR sequencing and RNA sequencing, RNA was extracted from PBMCs using TRIzol. The diagnosis of Graves' disease followed American Thyroid Association guidelines. Recruitment of patients was carried out at an endocrinology department in Xi'an, China. Each patient gave 7.5 to 10 milliliters of peripheral blood, collected in an EDTA anticoagulant tube. PBMCs were isolated by Ficoll Paque Plus density gradient separation without further T cell sorting. An Agilent 2100 Bioanalyzer and agarose gel were used to assess RNA quality, and a NanoDrop 2000 was used to measure RNA concentration.

In addition, the sample was reused for a study of T cells in Graves' hyperthyroidism and ophthalmopathy. According to the second study: Stable Graves' hyperthyroidism was defined as no progression to ophthalmopathy during 18 months of follow-up. Hyperthyroidism patients were newly diagnosed, with disease duration under 2 months, and aged 18 to 65 years. Patients with uncontrolled infections, other autoimmune diseases, pregnancy or lactation were excluded. Diagnoses were established on the basis of clinical symptoms, serum thyroxine and TRAb, thyroid ultrasound, and orbital computed tomography. The TCR CDR3 was subjected to a first round of RT-PCR using the HTBI primer set and the Qiagen OneStep RT-PCR kit. Most expanded thyroid clonotypes (frequency above 0.001) were also found in blood, which suggests that blood repertoires may mirror thyroid immune responses. A 13 V-J signature model separated ophthalmopathy from stable hyperthyroidism, with 87.88% sensitivity and 81.08% specificity in cross-validation and 80%/75% in testing. During validation, the model predicted progression to ophthalmopathy a median of roughly six months ahead of onset, with around 65% sensitivity and around 73% specificity. A discovery cohort of around 100 patients, 43 with Graves' ophthalmopathy and more than 55 with stable Graves' hyperthyroidism, was used to find distinguishing TCR V-J signatures. Whether ophthalmopathy could be predicted prospectively was tested in an independent validation cohort made up of 18 to 20 hyperthyroidism patients plus 17 patients who later progressed to ophthalmopathy. The approximately 97 discovery patients were randomly divided into training and test sets at a 7:3 ratio. The study also compared thyroid tissue and blood T-cell repertoires from five or six Graves' hyperthyroidism patients. After sampling, hyperthyroidism patients received methimazole starting at 30 mg daily, and ophthalmopathy patients received high-dose intravenous methylprednisolone. The libraries were constructed in a second round of multiplex PCR and then size-selected and purified. The libraries were sequenced on an Illumina HiSeq2000 using paired-end 100 bp reads. Raw data were processed with SOAPnuke, discarding reads with adapters, uncalled bases, mean Phred below 15, or no exact constant-primer or identifier match. High-quality paired reads were merged using COPE v1.2.5, and each unique nucleotide sequence was defined as a clonotype. Clonotypes were aligned to IMGT TRBV, TRBD and TRBJ reference segments using MiTCR v1.1. Analysis was restricted to V-J combinations with a frequency above 0.0001, which covered 99.2% of repertoires. A TCS score was defined as the ratio of F50 (clonal expansion) to E x V (chaos), with BLOSUM62-based TCRdist applied between CDR3 peptides within each V-J. Welch's t-statistics and random forest reduced some 510 V-J features to some 14, which were used in a naive Bayes classifier (R e1071). No statistical method was used to fix the sample size in advance, and group allocation was not hidden from the investigators. The paper describes TCR Vbeta CDR3 sequencing of 135 peripheral blood samples, made up of about 41 ophthalmopathy patients, approximately 76 hyperthyroidism patients and 17 progressor patients.

This clonotype was sampled from a man aged 25-40 years with Graves disease. Donor details come from another sample of the same person, matched by shared clones. The chain links TRBV6-1 with TRBJ1-4, and TRBD1 aligns with 9 junction nucleotides. Sequencing was performed on peripheral blood mononuclear cells (PBMCs), taken at new diagnosis, from a patient treated with antithyroid drugs. The DNA sequence reads TGTGCCAGCAGCGACCGGGACAGGGACGAAAAACTGTTTTTT. The encoded protein is CASSDRDRDEKLFF.